Presented here are 30 T cell receptor beta chains from one specimen sequenced in a study of blood T cell repertoires in COVID-19. Clones were read by immunoSEQ multiplex PCR, and TCRdb kept only the in-frame ones, dropping some. The sample lists approximately 170,000 clones, 65% to 85% seen once, with approximately 9.9% in the top ten. Sequencing was carried out using peripheral blood. Every receptor here comes from a man between 60 and 75 years old with active or convalescent COVID-19.

The chain links TRBV10-3 to TRBJ1-2; D not resolved. The CDR3 length is 14 residues. Trimming stripped 0 bases from V and 4 bases from J, with 9 bases between. In germline, CDR1 is ENHRY, CDR2 SYGVKD. The CDR3 DNA is TGTGCCATCAGTGAGTCGCCGGGATCCTATGGCTACACCTTC. As protein: CAISESPGSYGYTF.

V gene TRBV7-6 combines with J gene TRBJ2-6; 7 bases are shared with TRBD1. Germline-derived CDR1 and CDR2 are SGHVS and FNYEAQ. V lost 3 bases, J lost 8 bases, and 4 bases stayed unmatched. The CDR3 sequence is 14 residues long. The CDR3 sequence is CASSFDRVTNVLTF. CDR3 DNA: TGTGCCAGCAGCTTTGACAGGGTTACCAACGTCCTGACTTTC.

The CDR3 DNA is TGTGCCAGCAGCACTAGCGGGAGCCAAGGGCCTAGCTCCTACAATGAGCAGTTCTTC. Protein product: CASSTSGSQGPSSYNEQFF. The genes are TRBV21-1 and TRBJ2-1; TRBD2, as called in the table, went unchecked against the DNA. TRBV21-1 is termed a pseudogene. The CDR3 contains 19 residues.

V usage is TRBV2 and J usage is TRBJ1-1; unclear D gene. Trimming pared 6 bases from V and 1 base from J, leaving 9 bases between. The CDR3 consists of 13 residues. CDR1 and CDR2 (germline): SNHLY, FYNNEI. CDR3 sequence reads: CASRADTNTEAFF. The DNA of the CDR3 is TGTGCCAGCAGAGCAGACACGAACACTGAAGCTTTCTTT.

The chain recombines TRBV3-1 (or the pseudogene TRBV3-2) with TRBJ2-3; the D gene is possibly TRBD2 (5 bases). CDR1 is LGHDT, CDR2 YNNKEL, per germline (reference sequence). The CDR3 runs to 15 residues. V was trimmed by 3 bases and J by 6 bases, leaving 16 bases between them. DNA for the CDR3: TGTGCCAGCAGCCATGCCCCGGCGGGCGGGGATACGCAGTATTTT. Protein: CASSHAPAGGDTQYF.

The chain combines TRBV19 with TRBJ2-5; 14 bases line up with TRBD2. Germline values: CDR1 LNHDA, CDR2 SQIVND (reference sequence). The CDR3 length is 15 residues. V lost 4 bases and J lost 7; bases outside the gene matches: 5. CDR3 in DNA: TGTGCCAGTAGTACCGGGACTAGCGGGAGCCGGACCCAGTACTTC. It yields the protein CASSTGTSGSRTQYF.

This chain uses TRBV7-2 with TRBJ1-2; 9 nucleotides align to TRBD1. The CDR3 covers 17 residues. V was pared by 2 bases and J by 4 bases, with 11 bases of the junction left unmatched. Germline values: CDR1 SGHTA, CDR2 FQGNSA. Written as DNA, the CDR3 is TGTGCCAGCAGCTTAAGTCCGGGACAGGGAGGTGGCTATGGCTACACCTTC. It specifies CASSLSPGQGGGYGYTF. Filled out from reference TRBV7-2 and TRBJ1-2, the complete variable domain reads GAGVSQSPSNKVTEKGKDVELRCDPISGHTALYWYRQSLGQGLEFLIYFQGNSAPDKSGLPSDRFSAERTGGSVSTLTIQRTQQEDSAVYLCASSLSPGQGGGYGYTFGSGTRLTVV.

This clone was counted a few times. CDR3 residues: CASSYRDTYTF. Here the CDR3 DNA reads TGTGCCAGCAGTTACAGGGACACCTACACCTTC. The chain recombines TRBV6-5 with TRBJ1-2, with D possibly matching TRBD1 (6 bases). V was trimmed by 2 bases and J by 10 bases, leaving 8 bases between them. The V gene's germline CDR1 is MNHEY and CDR2 SVGAGI. This CDR3 contains 11 residues.

CDR3 coding DNA: TGCAGCGTTCAGGGGAAGCCCACAGATACGCAGTATTTT. It specifies CSVQGKPTDTQYF. This chain connects TRBV29-1 to TRBJ2-3, with a weak D call TRBD1 (6 bases). With 5 bases removed from V and 2 bases from J, the gap between germline ends came to 11 bases. From germline, CDR1 is SQVTM and CDR2 ANQGSEA. The CDR3 is made up of 13 amino acids.

In its sample, this clone was seen once. V and J are TRBV5-4 and TRBJ2-1; D gene ambiguous. Germline values: CDR1 SGHNT, CDR2 YYREEE (reference sequence). This CDR3 is built from 15 residues. V was pared by 2 bases and J by 1 base, with 10 bases between. The CDR3 region has the DNA TGTGCCAGCAGCTTTGCTCAGGAATCCTACAATGAGCAGTTCTTC. It codes for CASSFAQESYNEQFF. The full variable domain, rest sourced from reference TRBV5-4 and TRBJ2-1, is ETGVTQSPTHLIKTRGQQVTLRCSSQSGHNTVSWYQQALGQGPQFIFQYYREEENGRGNFPPRFSGLQFPNYSSELNVNALELDDSALYLCASSFAQESYNEQFFGPGTRLTVL.

V usage is TRBV25-1 and J usage is TRBJ2-5; 7 nucleotides align to TRBD1. V trimming: 4 bases; J trimming: 5 bases; junction bases outside the gene matches: 16. There are 17 residues in the CDR3. Germline CDR1 is MGHDK and CDR2 is SYGVNS. CDR3 nucleotide sequence: TGTGCCAGCAGTGGACAAAGTCGACAGGGATTTCGGGAGACCCAGTACTTC. Amino acid sequence: CASSGQSRQGFRETQYF.

This clone has just one count. The chain employs TRBV6-5 and TRBJ1-2, with 7 bases fitting TRBD1. J gave up 0 bases and V 0 bases, and 4 bases lay outside the gene matches. From germline, CDR1 is MNHEY and CDR2 SVGAGI. This CDR3 has 16 amino acids. Here the CDR3 reads CASSYSQTGTNYGYTF. In nucleotides, the CDR3 is TGTGCCAGCAGTTACTCCCAGACAGGGACTAACTATGGCTACACCTTC.

This clone ranks as medium-sized. The chain is built from TRBV19 and TRBJ2-7; TRBD2 agrees at 7 bases. The V and J ends lost 6 bases and 0 bases, in that order; junction bases with no gene match: 5. This CDR3 contains 14 residues. CDR1 and CDR2 from the germline V gene are LNHDA and SQIVND (reference sequence). This chain's CDR3 is CASRASGTSYEQYF. In nucleotides, the CDR3 is TGTGCCAGTAGAGCTAGCGGAACCTCCTACGAGCAGTACTTC.

This clone was recorded once. CDR3: CATSRDQISNQPQHF. In DNA, the CDR3 is TGTGCCACCAGCAGAGATCAAATTAGCAATCAGCCCCAGCATTTT. This chain uses TRBV15 with TRBJ1-5; D is uncertain. In germline, CDR1 is LNHNV, CDR2 YYDKDF (reference sequence). The CDR3 covers 15 residues. V was clipped by 0 bases and J by 0 bases, with 6 bases between them.

This clone was seen only a few times. The rearrangement joins TRBV10-2 to TRBJ1-4; 11 bases align to TRBD1. CDR3 size: 14 residues. Germline assignment: CDR1 WSHSY and CDR2 SAAADI. J gave up 7 bases and V 4 bases, and 2 bases lay outside the gene matches. The CDR3 region is CASSGGTGGEKLFF. DNA for the CDR3: TGCGCCAGCAGTGGCGGGACAGGGGGTGAAAAACTGTTTTTT.

The chain links TRBV27 to TRBJ1-6; 7 nucleotides agree with TRBD1. The CDR3 totals 14 residues. CDR1 and CDR2 (germline): MNHEY, SMNVEV (reference sequence). Trimming removed 0 bases from V and 9 bases from J; junction bases left unmatched: 2. CDR3 in DNA: TGTGCCAGCAGTTTATCAGGGGGCGGTTCACCCCTCCACTTT. This codes for CASSLSGGGSPLHF.

The chain employs TRBV6-5 and TRBJ1-2; TRBD1 agrees at 7 bases. The CDR3 covers 13 residues. V dropped 6 bases and J dropped 4; count of bases not matched to a gene: 5. Germline-derived CDR1 and CDR2 are MNHEY and SVGAGI. The CDR3 nucleotides read TGTGCCAGCAGGGGGGGACAGAGCTATGGCTACACCTTC. This translates into CASRGGQSYGYTF.

The chain employs TRBV29-1 and TRBJ2-1; a weak D match, TRBD2 (6 bases). Germline lookup yields CDR1 SQVTM and CDR2 ANQGSEA. Trimming removed 3 bases from V and 4 bases from J, with 10 bases in between. This CDR3 has 13 amino acids. The CDR3, as DNA: TGCAGCGTTGACGGGAGCCTATACAATGAGCAGTTCTTC. Translated: CSVDGSLYNEQFF.

This clone was found a few times. The chain recombines TRBV4-1 with TRBJ2-7; perhaps TRBD1 as D (6 bases). V was trimmed by 0 bases and J by 6 bases, leaving 18 bases between them. This CDR3 region has 16 residues. Germline CDR1 reads MGHRA; CDR2 reads YSYEKL. CDR3 in amino acids: CASSQDLGAYGGEQYF. The DNA for the CDR3 is TGCGCCAGCAGCCAAGATCTGGGGGCGTATGGTGGCGAGCAGTACTTC.

The chain uses TRBV28 and TRBJ2-2; the match to TRBD2 covers 7 bases. CDR1 and CDR2 (germline): MDHEN, SYDVKM. After removal of 6 bases from V and 0 bases from J, the junction contained 4 bases not matched to a gene. This CDR3 is built from 15 residues. CDR3 residues: CASSPLAANTGELFF. The CDR3, as DNA: TGTGCCAGCAGCCCCCTAGCGGCGAACACCGGGGAGCTGTTTTTT.

The genes are TRBV10-3 and TRBJ1-2, with unresolved D. This CDR3 has 15 residues. From germline, CDR1 is ENHRY and CDR2 SYGVKD. Trimming stripped 3 bases from V and 4 bases from J, with 15 bases between. The CDR3 here is CAISETTPGGYGYTF. The CDR3 DNA reads TGTGCCATCAGTGAAACGACTCCCGGTGGCTATGGCTACACCTTC.

This sequence joins TRBV27 and TRBJ1-1, with unresolved D. CDR1 and CDR2 from the germline V gene are MNHEY and SMNVEV (reference sequence). Trimming took off 4 bases at V and 5 bases at J, with 20 bases between the two ends. This CDR3 spans 16 amino acids. The CDR3 protein is CASSSRRKSDWTEAFF. DNA of the CDR3: TGTGCCAGCAGTTCCAGACGGAAATCGGACTGGACTGAAGCTTTCTTT.

This clone occurred many times. The J gene is TRBJ2-3, the V gene TRBV15; 7 bases map to TRBD1. CDR1 is LNHNV, CDR2 YYDKDF, per germline (reference sequence). The V and J ends lost 9 bases and 2 bases, in that order; junction bases with no gene match: 5. The CDR3 is made up of 13 amino acids. CDR3 protein: CATEDRDTDTQYF. In DNA form, the CDR3 reads TGTGCCACAGAAGACAGGGACACAGATACGCAGTATTTT.

This clone was observed a few times. V gene TRBV5-1 combines with J gene TRBJ2-7; perhaps TRBD1 as D (6 bases). This CDR3 region has 14 residues. Deletions cut 3 bases from V and 3 bases from J, with 13 bases between. In germline, CDR1 is SGHRS, CDR2 YFSETQ. The CDR3 sequence is CASSWGPGNYEQYF. CDR3 coding DNA: TGCGCCAGCAGCTGGGGGCCGGGAAACTACGAGCAGTACTTC.

The chain is built from TRBV19 and TRBJ2-3; D remains unclear. The CDR3 spans 14 residues. CDR1 is LNHDA and CDR2 is SQIVND in the germline V gene (reference sequence). V lost 2 bases to trimming and J lost 6 bases, with 12 bases between them. The CDR3 DNA sequence: TGTGCCAGTAGTATATCGAGTGGAGTTGATACGCAGTATTTT. The encoded protein is CASSISSGVDTQYF.

CDR3 DNA: TGTGCCAGCAGCGTGACAGCGAACACTGAAGCTTTCTTT. It encodes CASSVTANTEAFF. This chain uses TRBV9 with TRBJ1-1; tentative D call: TRBD1 (5 bases). This CDR3 has 13 residues. Trimming removed 2 bases at V and 1 base at J, with 6 bases between. Germline V gene sequence: CDR1 SGDLS, CDR2 YYNGEE.

The chain employs TRBV5-1 and TRBJ1-1; D gene unclear. CDR1 is SGHRS and CDR2 is YFSETQ in the germline V gene. There are 16 residues in the CDR3. V shed 1 base and J shed 0 bases, with 13 bases lying between them. This CDR3 is CASSLWAGGMNTEAFF. The DNA for the CDR3 is TGCGCCAGCAGCTTGTGGGCAGGAGGAATGAACACTGAAGCTTTCTTT.

The chain is built from TRBV9 and TRBJ2-1; 8 bases are shared with TRBD2. CDR1 and CDR2 (germline): SGDLS, YYNGEE. V trimming: 0 bases; J trimming: 4 bases; junction bases outside the gene matches: 6. The CDR3 sequence is 16 residues long. As DNA, the CDR3 is TGTGCCAGCAGCGTAGAGTGGCGGGGGGTATACAATGAGCAGTTCTTC. Its protein product is CASSVEWRGVYNEQFF.

The gene calls are TRBV3-1 (or the pseudogene TRBV3-2) and TRBJ1-1; perhaps TRBD1 as D (5 bases). This CDR3 is 15 amino acids long. CDR1 is LGHDT and CDR2 is YNNKEL in the germline V gene (reference sequence). Trimming removed 2 bases from V and 0 bases from J, with 10 bases in between. The CDR3 DNA reads as TGTGCCAGCAGCCAAACAGGCGGGGTGAACACTGAAGCTTTCTTT. Amino acid sequence: CASSQTGGVNTEAFF.

The V gene is TRBV29-1, the J gene TRBJ1-1; 7 bases are a match to TRBD1. CDR1 and CDR2 from the germline V gene are SQVTM and ANQGSEA. The CDR3 runs 11 residues. V gave up 4 bases and J gave up 6 bases; unmatched junction bases: 2. The CDR3 nucleotides read TGCAGCGTTGTAGGGGGCGCTGAAGCTTTCTTT. Translation gives CSVVGGAEAFF.